The T cell receptor beta chain under discussion was sequenced for a study of OX40 agonist ivuxolimab in advanced cancers. About the research overall: Averaging roughly 60 years in age, with a range of roughly 20 to 90, the cohort was 65% to 90% male. Three patients responded partially, comprising one with hepatocellular carcinoma and two with cutaneous melanoma. General study findings and limits: Average numbers of expanded clones were greater in CD8+ T cells than in CD4+.

Clones were sequenced by immunoSEQ multiplex PCR, and TCRdb holds only the in-frame ones, with some missing. The data show tens of thousands of clones, over 70% seen once. The CDR3 is 16 amino acids. Looked up from germline, CDR1 is SNHLY and CDR2 is FYNNEI. Deletions cut 5 bases from V and 5 bases from J, with 22 bases between. The sampling schedule covered blood at baseline, cycle 4 day 1, and cycle 7 day 1. Worth noting for this clone: What it binds is unknown.

The V gene is TRBV2, the J gene TRBJ2-7, with a tentative D call TRBD2 (7 bases). This receptor was identified in an adult with an advanced solid tumor such as melanoma, head and neck, liver or kidney cancer. Source: CD4+ or CD8+ T cells sorted from blood, taken in a trial of the OX40 agonist ivuxolimab. The CDR3 DNA sequence: TGTGCCAGCAGTCACTACAGGGAGGGCAGTACGGACGAGCAGTACTTC. Translated, it gives CASSHYREGSTDEQYF. Based on the CDR3 plus reference TRBV2 and TRBJ2-7, the full variable domain is EPEVTQTPSHQVTQMGQEVILRCVPISNHLYFYWYRQILGQKVEFLVSFYNNEISEKSEIFDDQFSVERPDGSNFTLKIRSTKLEDSAMYFCASSHYREGSTDEQYFGPGTRLTVT.